The 23 T cell receptor beta chains in this list originate from one sample, sequenced in a study of tumor-infiltrating lymphocytes in localized non-small cell lung cancer. The repertoire was sequenced with immunoSEQ multiplex PCR; TCRdb's copy has only in-frame clones and lacks some. The data show some 15,000 clones, with around 73% seen just once and around 4.7% held by the top ten. The specimen sequenced was lung tumor tissue. Receptor source: a human donor with non-small cell lung cancer.

The rearrangement links TRBV9 to TRBJ2-7; D is possibly TRBD1 or TRBD2 (5 bases each). Germline values: CDR1 SGDLS, CDR2 YYNGEE. This CDR3 comprises 13 residues. V lost 3 bases to trimming and J lost 6 bases, with 13 bases between them. The CDR3 coding sequence is TGTGCCAGCAGCGCAGGTTATGGGGGCGAGCAGTACTTC. This gives the protein CASSAGYGGEQYF.

The chain carries TRBV28 and TRBJ2-7; D gene unclear. V lost 7 bases and J lost 5, with 12 bases in between. The CDR3 runs to 12 residues. CDR1 is MDHEN, CDR2 SYDVKM, per germline. The CDR3, as DNA: TGTGCCAGCACGTCGGTTCAGGACGAGCAGTACTTC. Translation: CASTSVQDEQYF.

J is TRBJ2-7 and V is TRBV10-2; perhaps TRBD1 as D (5 bases). With 6 bases removed from V and 4 bases from J, the gap between germline ends came to 25 bases. The germline gives CDR1 WSHSY, CDR2 SAAADI. The CDR3 is 17 amino acids. CDR3 sequence: CASSHHSRAGIPYEQYF. CDR3 in DNA: TGCGCCAGCAGCCACCACAGTAGGGCAGGGATCCCATACGAGCAGTACTTC.

The gene calls are TRBV13 and TRBJ2-1, with a possible D match to TRBD1 (5 bases). This CDR3 region has 16 residues. Per germline, CDR1 PRHDT and CDR2 FYEKMQ (reference sequence). Deletions cut 5 bases from V and 0 bases from J, with 14 bases between. CDR3 sequence reads: CASSPQGESSYNEQFF. The CDR3 bases are TGTGCCAGCAGCCCGCAGGGTGAAAGCTCCTACAATGAGCAGTTCTTC. Full variable domain (remainder filled in from reference TRBV13 and TRBJ2-1): AAGVIQSPRHLIKEKRETATLKCYPIPRHDTVYWYQQGPGQDPQFLISFYEKMQSDKGSIPDRFSAQQFSDYHSELNMSSLELGDSALYFCASSPQGESSYNEQFFGPGTRLTVL.

The chain recombines TRBV28 with TRBJ1-4; a weak D match, TRBD1 (5 bases). V was trimmed by 10 bases and J by 3 bases, leaving 12 bases between them. The CDR3 is 13 amino acids. Germline V gives CDR1 MDHEN, CDR2 SYDVKM. This CDR3 is CAISGEPNEKLFF. The DNA of the CDR3 is TGTGCCATTTCGGGGGAGCCTAATGAAAAACTGTTTTTT. Full variable domain (remainder filled in from reference TRBV28 and TRBJ1-4): DVKVTQSSRYLVKRTGEKVFLECVQDMDHENMFWYRQDPGLGLRLIYFSYDVKMKEKGDIPEGYSVSREKKERFSLILESASTNQTSMYLCAISGEPNEKLFFGSGTQLSVL.

V gene TRBV5-6 combines with J gene TRBJ1-5; perhaps TRBD1 as D (6 bases). The V gene's germline CDR1 is SGHDT and CDR2 YYEEEE. Trimming left V 4 bases short and J 2 bases short, with 16 bases between. The CDR3 length is 16 residues. In nucleotides, the CDR3 is TGTGCCAGCAGCCTGGGGGGAAACAGGGGCAATCAGCCCCAGCATTTT. Translated, it gives CASSLGGNRGNQPQHF.

V gene TRBV5-1 combines with J gene TRBJ2-2, with D perhaps TRBD1 (6 bases). This CDR3 contains 15 residues. Per the germline V gene, CDR1 is SGHRS and CDR2 is YFSETQ. In DNA form, the CDR3 reads TGCGCGTCCAGCTCCCAAGACAGGATCGGCGGGGAGCTGTTTTTT. Its protein is CASSSQDRIGGELFF. Full variable domain (remainder filled in from reference TRBV5-1 and TRBJ2-2): KAGVTQTPRYLIKTRGQQVTLSCSPISGHRSVSWYQQTPGQGLQFLFEYFSETQRNKGNFPGRFSGRQFSNSRSEMNVSTLELGDSALYLCASSSQDRIGGELFFGEGSRLTVL.

The rearrangement uses TRBV5-4 and TRBJ2-7; 9 nucleotides align to TRBD2. The CDR3 contains 17 residues. V lost 3 bases and J lost 1; bases outside the gene matches: 11. CDR1 SGHNT and CDR2 YYREEE come from the germline V gene (reference sequence). The CDR3 spells CASSSPTPTSGSYEQYF. The CDR3 DNA is TGTGCCAGCAGCTCGCCCACCCCGACTAGCGGATCCTACGAGCAGTACTTC. Drawing the rest from reference TRBV5-4 and TRBJ2-7, the complete variable domain is ETGVTQSPTHLIKTRGQQVTLRCSSQSGHNTVSWYQQALGQGPQFIFQYYREEENGRGNFPPRFSGLQFPNYSSELNVNALELDDSALYLCASSSPTPTSGSYEQYFGPGTRLTVT.

V is TRBV10-1 and J is TRBJ1-4; 10 nucleotides line up with TRBD1. Per the germline V gene, CDR1 is WNHNN and CDR2 is SYGVQD (reference sequence). The CDR3 loop spans 21 amino acids. Losses at the gene ends were 4 bases for V and 3 bases for J; bases not matched to a gene: 20. CDR3 loop: CASSAPYSFILGTGANEKLFF. The CDR3 DNA reads as TGCGCCAGCAGTGCACCTTACTCCTTCATCCTCGGGACAGGGGCTAATGAAAAACTGTTTTTT.

The chain is built from TRBV19 and TRBJ2-7; no definite D call. Trimming pared 0 bases from V and 0 bases from J, leaving 12 bases between. This CDR3 has 16 amino acids. The germline gives CDR1 LNHDA, CDR2 SQIVND (reference sequence). The CDR3 region is CASSIDSLQSSYEQYF. As DNA, the CDR3 is TGTGCCAGTAGTATAGACAGCTTACAGAGCTCCTACGAGCAGTACTTC.

The rearrangement links TRBV5-4 to TRBJ2-2, with 12 positions matching TRBD2. Germline lookup yields CDR1 SGHNT and CDR2 YYREEE (reference sequence). J lost 12 bases, V lost 3 bases, and 6 bases had no gene match. CDR3 length equals 14 residues. CDR3 sequence: CASSSPSGGAKLFF. In nucleotides, the CDR3 is TGTGCCAGCAGCTCTCCTAGCGGGGGGGCCAAGCTGTTTTTT.

The chain combines TRBV7-8 with TRBJ1-5; D might be TRBD1 (5 bases). CDR1 and CDR2 (germline): SGHVS, FQNEAQ. V lost 5 bases and J 2 bases, leaving 19 bases between the germline ends. The CDR3 loop spans 17 amino acids. The chain's CDR3 is CASSLLWDPAGNQPQHF. In DNA, the CDR3 is TGTGCCAGCAGCCTCCTTTGGGACCCCGCGGGCAATCAGCCCCAGCATTTT.

The chain links TRBV11-2 to TRBJ2-1; tentatively, D is TRBD2 (5 bases). Per the germline V gene, CDR1 is SGHAT and CDR2 is FQNNGV. The CDR3 contains 13 residues. With 5 bases removed from V and 5 bases from J, the gap between germline ends came to 10 bases. DNA for the CDR3: TGTGCCAGCAGCCCCGGGAACCACAATGAGCAGTTCTTC. It encodes CASSPGNHNEQFF.

V is TRBV6-6 and J is TRBJ1-2; a weak D match, TRBD1 (5 bases). Germline assignment: CDR1 MNHNY and CDR2 SVGAGI (reference sequence). The CDR3 loop spans 13 amino acids. The V end was cut by 5 bases, the J end by 4 bases, with 11 bases between. The CDR3 is CASSVYGGYGYTF. CDR3 in DNA: TGTGCCAGCAGTGTCTACGGGGGCTATGGCTACACCTTC.

The V call is TRBV15, the J call TRBJ1-5; 7 bases match TRBD1. Germline V lookup: CDR1 LNHNV, CDR2 YYDKDF (reference sequence). CDR3 size: 17 residues. The ends lost 6 bases at V and 3 bases at J; junction bases unmatched: 14. CDR3 bases: TGTGCCACCAGTAAAGGGGGCCTGAGGGGGTACAATCAGCCCCAGCATTTT. Its translation: CATSKGGLRGYNQPQHF.

The V gene is TRBV6-5, the J gene TRBJ2-2; D uncertain. Germline lookup yields CDR1 MNHEY and CDR2 SVGAGI. The V and J ends lost 4 bases and 2 bases respectively, with 5 bases between them. The CDR3 sequence is 13 residues long. This CDR3 is CASSSINTGELFF. The CDR3 coding sequence is TGTGCCAGCAGTTCAATTAACACCGGGGAGCTGTTTTTT.

This clone was seen once. This chain links TRBV27 with TRBJ2-2; D remains unclear. The CDR3 length is 15 residues. The V gene lost 7 bases and the J gene lost 4 bases, with 16 bases spanning the gap. CDR1 and CDR2 (germline): MNHEY, SMNVEV (reference sequence). The CDR3, as DNA: TGTGCCAGCACCCTCCGGCAGTTAGGCACCGGGGAGCTGTTTTTT. Residues: CASTLRQLGTGELFF.

This clone showed up just once. The CDR3 protein is CASSPTGVGNQPQHF. CDR3 nucleotide sequence: TGTGCCAGCAGTCCGACCGGGGTTGGGAACCAGCCCCAGCATTTT. The gene calls are TRBV6-6 and TRBJ1-5; D remains ambiguous. V gave up 5 bases and J gave up 7 bases, with 18 bases separating them. The CDR3 length is 15 residues. The germline CDR1 and CDR2 sequences are MNHNY and SVGAGI (reference sequence).

The chain is built from TRBV7-2 and TRBJ1-4; D is perhaps TRBD1 (5 bases). This CDR3 is 16 amino acids long. Per germline, CDR1 SGHTA and CDR2 FQGNSA. V shed 5 bases and J shed 0 bases, with 13 bases lying between them. The CDR3 region is CASSLMRGATNEKLFF. CDR3 coding DNA: TGTGCCAGCAGCCTGATGCGGGGGGCAACTAATGAAAAACTGTTTTTT.

CDR3 protein: CASSREDGVGGYTF. The DNA of the CDR3 is TGCGCCAGCAGCCGAGAGGACGGGGTGGGTGGCTACACCTTC. V usage is TRBV4-1 and J usage is TRBJ1-2, with D unresolved. CDR3 length: 14 residues. Per the germline V gene, CDR1 is MGHRA and CDR2 is YSYEKL. Trimming pared 4 bases from V and 7 bases from J, leaving 16 bases between.

The CDR3: CASSPINQPQHF. Here the CDR3 DNA reads TGTGCCAGCAGTCCGATTAACCAGCCCCAGCATTTT. The rearrangement joins TRBV2 to TRBJ1-5, with D unresolved. The V end lost 5 bases, the J end lost 7 bases, and 9 bases lay between the germline ends. Per the germline V gene, CDR1 is SNHLY and CDR2 is FYNNEI. This CDR3 spans 12 amino acids.

The chain combines TRBV2 with TRBJ2-7; D may correspond to TRBD1 or TRBD2 (5 bases each). This CDR3 is 14 amino acids long. The ends were cut back, 9 bases at V and 5 bases at J, with 20 bases in the middle. Germline CDR1 reads SNHLY; CDR2 reads FYNNEI. This CDR3 is CASKQGVVGDEQYF. The CDR3 nucleotides are TGTGCCAGTAAGCAAGGGGTGGTGGGGGACGAGCAGTACTTC.

This clone was counted between two and nine times. The chain links TRBV28 to TRBJ1-3; D remains ambiguous. Germline lookup yields CDR1 MDHEN and CDR2 SYDVKM. The V gene lost 4 bases and the J gene lost 4 bases, with 2 bases spanning the gap. The CDR3 is made up of 11 amino acids. In DNA form, the CDR3 reads TGTGCCAGCAGTTGGGGAAACACCATATATTTT. Protein: CASSWGNTIYF.